This TCR beta chain derives from a study of blood T cell repertoires in COVID-19. Study at large: Researchers got acute and convalescent COVID-19 samples from the United States, Italy and Spain. In each case, the material was cDNA or gDNA derived from T cells, B-cell-depleted T cells, or PBMCs.

In the original workflow: Counts of nucleated cells, estimated from reference gene primer amplification, were obtained. The repertoire was sequenced with immunoSEQ multiplex PCR; TCRdb's copy has only in-frame clones and lacks some. The V and J calls and clone size were taken over from that table, and D and trimming were inferred from the DNA. This table has about 360,000 clones, more than 85% appearing once. Germline values: CDR1 SQVTM, CDR2 ANQGSEA. Trimming cost V 7 bases and J 8 bases, with 14 bases left between them. The CDR3 consists of 11 residues. The material sequenced was peripheral blood. This chain links TRBV29-1 with TRBJ1-2, with D maybe TRBD1 (5 bases). The clonotype comes from a human donor in a cohort sampled during active COVID-19. The CDR3 sequence: CSADQGAGYTF. DNA of the CDR3: TGCAGCGCCGACCAGGGTGCGGGCTACACCTTC.